One and the same sample provided the 18 T cell receptor beta chains below, sequenced in a study of T-cell memory formation after mild COVID-19. TCRdb re-called the 5' RACE reads with MiXCR, one entry per CDR3 protein. The table has 350,000 to 500,000 distinct CDR3 sequences, around 20% seen once. The material sequenced was PBMCs or a T cell subset sorted from them (not recorded which). Source of these receptors: an adult woman who had mild COVID-19 (a few samples of this study predate the infection). Cell type and time point are not known.

The V call is TRBV29-1, the J call TRBJ1-2, with TRBD1 matching over 7 bases. Germline trimming cut 2 bases from V and 8 bases from J; bases unmatched to any gene: 8. The V gene's germline CDR1 is SQVTM and CDR2 ANQGSEA. This CDR3 is built from 13 residues. CDR3 coding DNA: TGCAGCGTTGAATCCAACAGGGGCTGGGGCTACACCTTC. Protein: CSVESNRGWGYTF.

This clonotype appeared a few times. The rearrangement links TRBV20-1 to TRBJ2-3, with D hard to call. The CDR3 loop spans 14 amino acids. V was trimmed by 0 bases and J by 1 base, leaving 8 bases between them. Germline loops: CDR1 DFQATT, CDR2 SNEGSKA (reference sequence). The CDR3 DNA reads as TGCAGTGCTAGAGAGCTTACCCGCACAGATACGCAGTATTTT. Translating it yields CSARELTRTDTQYF.

The V call is TRBV10-3, the J call TRBJ2-1; no definite D call. Per the germline V gene, CDR1 is ENHRY and CDR2 is SYGVKD. The V end lost 8 bases, the J end lost 9 bases, and 8 bases lay between the germline ends. CDR3 size: 10 residues. CDR3 sequence: CAIGRVEQFF. CDR3 bases: TGTGCCATCGGTCGGGTTGAGCAGTTCTTC.

The chain is built from TRBV6-1 and TRBJ2-3, with TRBD1 as a possible D gene (5 bases). Trimming removed 6 bases at V and 0 bases at J, with 22 bases between. Germline-derived CDR1 and CDR2 are MNHNS and SASEGT. The CDR3 loop spans 18 amino acids. The CDR3 region is CASSDRTARTTSTDTQYF. CDR3 coding DNA: TGTGCCAGCAGCGATCGAACGGCCAGGACAACTAGCACAGATACGCAGTATTTT.

This clonotype was counted many times. The chain joins TRBV30 to TRBJ2-3; D is unresolved. Germline V gene sequence: CDR1 GTSNPN, CDR2 SVGIG (reference sequence). The V end lost 1 base, the J end lost 3 bases, and 2 bases lay between the germline ends. This CDR3 region has 11 residues. CDR3: CAWSGTDTQYF. CDR3 in DNA: TGTGCCTGGAGTGGAACAGATACGCAGTATTTT.

This clonotype was seen a few times. This CDR3 reads CASSLDGGAPYNEQFF. The CDR3 DNA reads TGTGCCAGCAGCTTAGACGGGGGGGCGCCCTACAATGAGCAGTTCTTC. The J gene is TRBJ2-1, the V gene TRBV11-3; 8 positions agree with TRBD2. Germline lookup yields CDR1 SGHNT and CDR2 YENEEA. This CDR3 has 16 amino acids. V trimming: 0 bases; J trimming: 2 bases; junction bases outside the gene matches: 3.

In this sample, this clonotype turned up a few times. This chain joins TRBV10-3 and TRBJ1-1; D call uncertain. With 3 bases removed from V and 0 bases from J, the gap between germline ends came to 8 bases. Germline CDR1 reads ENHRY; CDR2 reads SYGVKD. The CDR3 spans 14 residues. This chain's CDR3 is CAISDNLMNTEAFF. The CDR3 coding sequence is TGTGCCATCAGTGATAACTTGATGAACACTGAAGCTTTCTTT.

The chain has TRBV11-2 and TRBJ1-2; a possible D gene is TRBD1 (5 bases). The germline V gene encodes CDR1 SGHAT and CDR2 FQNNGV. With 2 bases removed from V and 6 bases from J, the gap between germline ends came to 13 bases. CDR3 length: 14 residues. The CDR3 region has the DNA TGTGCCAGCAGCTTATATATCGGGGGGAATGGCTACACCTTC. Translation gives CASSLYIGGNGYTF.

This clonotype was picked up a small number of times. V is TRBV20-1 and J is TRBJ2-7, with 9 bases lining up with TRBD1. The CDR3 is 14 amino acids. Germline CDR1 is DFQATT and CDR2 is SNEGSKA (reference sequence). V lost 3 bases and J lost 7; bases outside the gene matches: 10. Written as DNA, the CDR3 is TGCAGTGCTAGCGGACAGGGGACCTGGAGGGAGCAGTACTTC. Amino acids: CSASGQGTWREQYF.

This clonotype turned up a few times. The chain couples TRBV12-3 or TRBV12-4 to TRBJ2-7, with a weak D call TRBD2 (5 bases). The CDR3 is made up of 11 amino acids. Deletions cut 6 bases from V and 6 bases from J, with 9 bases between. The CDR3 region is CASSRGSEQYF. The CDR3 DNA sequence: TGTGCCAGCAGCCGGGGTTCCGAGCAGTACTTC.

This clonotype was found a few times. The rearrangement uses TRBV7-6 and TRBJ2-1, with D perhaps TRBD2 (6 bases). Germline-derived CDR1 and CDR2 are SGHVS and FNYEAQ. The CDR3 is made up of 15 amino acids. Between the trimmed V and J ends, which lost 0 bases and 7 bases, there was a span of 13 bases. The CDR3 DNA reads TGTGCCAGCAGCTTAGCGGGACTCCCGGGAAATGAGCAGTTCTTC. Protein: CASSLAGLPGNEQFF.

The V call is TRBV7-2, the J call TRBJ2-1, with D maybe TRBD2 (9 bases). The CDR3 is 14 amino acids. With 6 bases removed from V and 9 bases from J, the gap between germline ends came to 18 bases. Germline lookup yields CDR1 SGHTA and CDR2 FQGNSA. The CDR3 spells CASRHLAGQVEQFF. The CDR3 nucleotides read TGTGCCAGCAGACATCTAGCGGGACAGGTTGAGCAGTTCTTC.

This clonotype was seen a few times. The chain joins TRBV25-1 to TRBJ2-1, with TRBD2 as a possible D gene (6 bases). The CDR3 extends over 13 amino acids. V was clipped by 3 bases and J by 9 bases, with 12 bases between them. CDR1 is MGHDK and CDR2 is SYGVNS in the germline V gene. CDR3 amino acids: CASSDAGRGEQFF. CDR3 DNA: TGTGCCAGCAGTGACGCGGGGCGAGGTGAGCAGTTCTTC.

Only a few counts were recorded for this clonotype. V gene TRBV20-1 combines with J gene TRBJ1-4, with a tentative D call TRBD1 (5 bases). Germline CDR1 is DFQATT and CDR2 is SNEGSKA (reference sequence). V lost 5 bases, J lost 3 bases, and 22 bases lay in between. This CDR3 is built from 17 residues. The CDR3: CSAQGGALYRSNEKLFF. The CDR3 nucleotides are TGCAGTGCTCAAGGAGGGGCCCTTTATAGGTCTAATGAAAAACTGTTTTTT.

This clonotype was observed a single time. CDR3 loop: CASSRPAHTGFGYTF. DNA for the CDR3: TGTGCCAGCAGTCGCCCCGCCCACACAGGTTTTGGCTACACCTTC. The gene calls are TRBV28 and TRBJ1-2, with D possibly TRBD1 on 5 matching bases. The CDR3 runs 15 residues. Trimming took off 5 bases at V and 7 bases at J, with 20 bases between the two ends. CDR1 and CDR2 (germline): MDHEN, SYDVKM.

This clonotype was picked up one time. V gene TRBV15 combines with J gene TRBJ1-5, with 9 positions matching TRBD1. The CDR3 consists of 15 residues. The germline V gene encodes CDR1 LNHNV and CDR2 YYDKDF (reference sequence). The junction had 7 bases not matched to a gene; V was cut back by 6 bases and J by 4 bases. The CDR3 reads CATRGQGRWNQPQHF. CDR3 sequence (DNA): TGTGCCACCAGAGGACAGGGGAGGTGGAATCAGCCCCAGCATTTT.

This chain links TRBV6-2 or TRBV6-3 with TRBJ2-7; no clear D gene. Trimming left V 4 bases short and J 5 bases short, with 9 bases between. Germline V gene lookup returns CDR1 MNHEY and CDR2 SVGEGT. The CDR3 totals 12 residues. The CDR3 coding sequence is TGTGCCAGCAGTTTCAGTTCCAACGAGCAGTACTTC. Translated: CASSFSSNEQYF.

The rearrangement joins TRBV9 to TRBJ2-3; D may be TRBD1 (6 bases). This CDR3 is built from 17 residues. Trimming cost V 3 bases and J 0 bases, with 17 bases left between them. Germline CDR1 is SGDLS and CDR2 is YYNGEE. This chain's CDR3 is CASSDRPLRGSTDTQYF. CDR3 in DNA: TGTGCCAGCAGCGACAGACCCTTAAGGGGGAGCACAGATACGCAGTATTTT.